A selection of T cell receptor beta chains follows, all from one sample in a study of cytomegalovirus exposure and HLA in healthy donors. Measured with immunoSEQ multiplex PCR; TCRdb has only the in-frame clones, and not every one. Of approximately 100,000 clones in the sample, more than 70% were seen once. Specimen: PBMCs. These receptors originate from a woman under 30 in good health and CMV-seronegative. The CDR3 runs from the conserved cysteine through the conserved F or W. D genes are given only for firm matches. Only part of the rows carry a size: once, few, many, or a class if the clone is expanded.

v_gene: TRBV28; len: 13; j_gene: TRBJ1-2; d_gene: .; abundance: few; CDR3aa: CASTSAGGLGYTF; CDR3nt: TGTGCCAGCACGAGCGCGGGCGGCCTTGGCTACACCTTC
v_gene: TRBV6-6; len: 15; j_gene: TRBJ1-1; d_gene: TRBD1; abundance: .; CDR3aa: CASSARDRANTEAFF; CDR3nt: TGTGCCAGCAGTGCCCGGGACAGGGCGAACACTGAAGCTTTCTTT
v_gene: TRBV2; len: 15; j_gene: TRBJ1-1; d_gene: .; abundance: .; CDR3aa: CASSSRQNLNTEAFF; CDR3nt: TGTGCCAGCAGTTCCCGACAGAACCTGAACACTGAAGCTTTCTTT
v_gene: TRBV5-1; len: 15; j_gene: TRBJ2-2; d_gene: TRBD2; abundance: .; CDR3aa: CASSPASGRTGELFF; CDR3nt: TGCGCCAGCAGCCCGGCTAGCGGGAGAACCGGGGAGCTGTTTTTT
v_gene: TRBV6-4; len: 15; j_gene: TRBJ2-2; d_gene: TRBD2; abundance: .; CDR3aa: CASSEWAGDTGELFF; CDR3nt: TGTGCCAGCAGTGAATGGGCGGGAGACACCGGGGAGCTGTTTTTT
v_gene: TRBV6-5; len: 13; j_gene: TRBJ1-1; d_gene: .; abundance: .; CDR3aa: CASSYTGLGEAFF; CDR3nt: TGTGCCAGCAGTTACACAGGGTTGGGTGAAGCTTTCTTT
v_gene: TRBV4-3; len: 18; j_gene: TRBJ2-1; d_gene: TRBD2; abundance: .; CDR3aa: CASSQGLAGGSSYNEQFF; CDR3nt: TGCGCCAGCAGCCAAGGACTAGCGGGGGGGAGCTCCTACAATGAGCAGTTCTTC
v_gene: TRBV19; len: 15; j_gene: TRBJ1-4; d_gene: .; abundance: once; CDR3aa: CASSKVQALNEKLFF; CDR3nt: TGTGCCAGTAGTAAAGTCCAGGCCCTAAATGAAAAACTGTTTTTT
v_gene: TRBV11-2; len: 16; j_gene: TRBJ2-7; d_gene: TRBD2; abundance: .; CDR3aa: CASSSVAGAGSYEQYF; CDR3nt: TGTGCCAGCAGCTCTGTAGCGGGGGCAGGATCCTACGAGCAGTACTTC
v_gene: TRBV18; len: 12; j_gene: TRBJ1-3; d_gene: .; abundance: .; CDR3aa: CASSPQGDTIYF; CDR3nt: TGTGCCAGCTCACCACAGGGGGACACCATATATTTT
v_gene: TRBV28; len: 15; j_gene: TRBJ1-1; d_gene: .; abundance: .; CDR3aa: CASSLTSGANTEAFF; CDR3nt: TGTGCCAGCAGTTTAACTTCAGGGGCGAACACTGAAGCTTTCTTT
v_gene: TRBV13; len: 16; j_gene: TRBJ2-3; d_gene: TRBD2; abundance: .; CDR3aa: CASSLYSGGAADTQYF; CDR3nt: TGTGCCAGCAGCTTATATAGCGGGGGGGCAGCAGATACGCAGTATTTT
v_gene: TRBV30; len: 13; j_gene: TRBJ1-2; d_gene: .; abundance: .; CDR3aa: CAWRDGGAGGYTF; CDR3nt: TGTGCCTGGAGAGATGGCGGGGCGGGGGGCTACACCTTC
v_gene: TRBV19; len: 13; j_gene: TRBJ1-2; d_gene: .; abundance: .; CDR3aa: CASSINGRRGYTF; CDR3nt: TGTGCCAGTAGTATTAACGGCAGGAGGGGCTACACCTTC
v_gene: TRBV28; len: 12; j_gene: TRBJ1-1; d_gene: .; abundance: .; CDR3aa: CASSPGVTEAFF; CDR3nt: TGTGCCAGCAGTCCGGGAGTCACTGAAGCTTTCTTT
v_gene: TRBV4-2; len: 15; j_gene: TRBJ1-5; d_gene: .; abundance: .; CDR3aa: CASSQEEGWNQPQHF; CDR3nt: TGTGCCAGCAGCCAAGAAGAGGGTTGGAATCAGCCCCAGCATTTT
v_gene: TRBV11-2; len: 13; j_gene: TRBJ1-1; d_gene: TRBD1; abundance: .; CDR3aa: CASSWGQTTEAFF; CDR3nt: TGTGCCAGCAGCTGGGGACAGACCACTGAAGCTTTCTTT
v_gene: TRBV2; len: 16; j_gene: TRBJ1-1; d_gene: TRBD1; abundance: .; CDR3aa: CASSEGPRTGNTEAFF; CDR3nt: TGTGCCAGCAGTGAAGGGCCCCGGACAGGAAACACTGAAGCTTTCTTT
v_gene: TRBV2; len: 14; j_gene: TRBJ2-5; d_gene: TRBD2; abundance: .; CDR3aa: CATAGGQYQETQYF; CDR3nt: TGTGCCACCGCGGGGGGGCAGTACCAAGAGACCCAGTACTTC
v_gene: TRBV29-1; len: 12; j_gene: TRBJ2-5; d_gene: TRBD2; abundance: once; CDR3aa: CSVGPGGETQYF; CDR3nt: TGCAGCGTTGGACCCGGGGGGGAGACCCAGTACTTC
v_gene: TRBV27; len: 17; j_gene: TRBJ2-1; d_gene: TRBD2; abundance: .; CDR3aa: CASSLSTSGGAYNEQFF; CDR3nt: TGTGCCAGCAGTTTATCCACTAGCGGGGGGGCGTACAATGAGCAGTTCTTC
v_gene: TRBV7-2; len: 14; j_gene: TRBJ2-7; d_gene: TRBD2; abundance: few; CDR3aa: CASSPGTSGYEQYF; CDR3nt: TGTGCCAGCAGTCCTGGGACTAGCGGCTACGAGCAGTACTTC
v_gene: TRBV7-3; len: 13; j_gene: TRBJ2-7; d_gene: TRBD2; abundance: .; CDR3aa: CASSLMRETEQYF; CDR3nt: TGTGCCAGCAGCTTAATGCGGGAGACAGAGCAGTACTTC
v_gene: TRBV30; len: 14; j_gene: TRBJ2-5; d_gene: .; abundance: .; CDR3aa: CAWSVPQGLQTQYF; CDR3nt: TGTGCCTGGAGTGTACCCCAGGGGCTTCAGACCCAGTACTTC
v_gene: TRBV6-1; len: 17; j_gene: TRBJ2-3; d_gene: .; abundance: .; CDR3aa: CASSELFGTLNTDTQYF; CDR3nt: TGTGCCAGCAGTGAATTGTTCGGGACACTGAACACAGATACGCAGTATTTT
v_gene: TRBV6-1; len: 13; j_gene: TRBJ2-3; d_gene: TRBD1; abundance: .; CDR3aa: CASTGTGTGTQYF; CDR3nt: TGTGCCAGCACCGGGACAGGTACGGGTACGCAGTATTTT
v_gene: TRBV10-1; len: 15; j_gene: TRBJ2-7; d_gene: TRBD1; abundance: .; CDR3aa: CASSKLGQGIYEQYF; CDR3nt: TGCGCCAGCAGTAAATTAGGACAGGGGATCTACGAGCAGTACTTC
v_gene: TRBV28; len: 15; j_gene: TRBJ2-7; d_gene: .; abundance: once; CDR3aa: CASAGPGIERYEQYF; CDR3nt: TGTGCCAGCGCAGGACCGGGTATAGAGCGGTACGAGCAGTACTTC
v_gene: TRBV18; len: 13; j_gene: TRBJ2-7; d_gene: .; abundance: .; CDR3aa: CASSLVGNYEQYF; CDR3nt: TGTGCCAGCTCACTCGTCGGGAACTACGAGCAGTACTTC
v_gene: TRBV11-1; len: 12; j_gene: TRBJ1-6; d_gene: .; abundance: once; CDR3aa: CASRDPTGSLHF; CDR3nt: TGTGCCAGCAGGGATCCTACAGGTTCCCTCCACTTT
v_gene: TRBV2; len: 14; j_gene: TRBJ1-6; d_gene: .; abundance: .; CDR3aa: CASSDDRVDSPLHF; CDR3nt: TGTGCCAGCAGTGATGATCGGGTGGATTCACCCCTCCACTTT
v_gene: TRBV7-2; len: 14; j_gene: TRBJ2-1; d_gene: .; abundance: .; CDR3aa: CASSHALGENEQFF; CDR3nt: TGTGCCAGCAGCCATGCACTAGGTGAAAATGAGCAGTTCTTC
v_gene: TRBV7-2; len: 12; j_gene: TRBJ2-6; d_gene: .; abundance: .; CDR3aa: CASSFLTNVLTF; CDR3nt: TGTGCCAGCAGCTTTCTAACCAACGTCCTGACTTTC
v_gene: TRBV29-1; len: 13; j_gene: TRBJ2-2; d_gene: .; abundance: .; CDR3aa: CSVGRVDTGELFF; CDR3nt: TGCAGCGTTGGCCGGGTCGACACCGGGGAGCTGTTTTTT
v_gene: TRBV29-1; len: 12; j_gene: TRBJ2-5; d_gene: .; abundance: .; CDR3aa: CSVATGEETQYF; CDR3nt: TGCAGCGTTGCCACAGGAGAAGAGACCCAGTACTTC
v_gene: TRBV9; len: 14; j_gene: TRBJ1-5; d_gene: .; abundance: .; CDR3aa: CASSVGAGNQPQHF; CDR3nt: TGTGCCAGCAGCGTAGGGGCAGGGAATCAGCCCCAGCATTTT
v_gene: TRBV5-5; len: 16; j_gene: TRBJ1-1; d_gene: TRBD1; abundance: .; CDR3aa: CASSGKPGQGSTEAFF; CDR3nt: TGTGCCAGCAGCGGAAAGCCGGGACAGGGGAGTACTGAAGCTTTCTTT
v_gene: TRBV30; len: 10; j_gene: TRBJ2-1; d_gene: .; abundance: .; CDR3aa: CAWIGRALFF; CDR3nt: TGTGCCTGGATAGGCAGGGCGTTGTTCTTC
v_gene: TRBV2; len: 15; j_gene: TRBJ2-5; d_gene: TRBD2; abundance: .; CDR3aa: CASSERGGVQETQYF; CDR3nt: TGTGCCAGCAGCGAGCGGGGGGGGGTCCAAGAGACCCAGTACTTC
v_gene: TRBV7-8; len: 14; j_gene: TRBJ1-2; d_gene: TRBD1; abundance: .; CDR3aa: CASSPTGLDYGYTF; CDR3nt: TGTGCCAGCAGCCCGACAGGGCTTGACTATGGCTACACCTTC
v_gene: TRBV27; len: 13; j_gene: TRBJ2-1; d_gene: TRBD2; abundance: .; CDR3aa: CASGAGGPDEQFF; CDR3nt: TGTGCCAGCGGGGCGGGAGGACCCGATGAGCAGTTCTTC
v_gene: TRBV7-2; len: 16; j_gene: TRBJ2-5; d_gene: TRBD2; abundance: .; CDR3aa: CASSLGLAGGSETQYF; CDR3nt: TGTGCCAGCAGCTTAGGACTAGCGGGAGGATCGGAGACCCAGTACTTC
v_gene: TRBV11-2; len: 15; j_gene: TRBJ2-1; d_gene: TRBD2; abundance: .; CDR3aa: CASSRTSGRNNEQFF; CDR3nt: TGTGCCAGCAGCAGGACTAGCGGGAGAAACAATGAGCAGTTCTTC
v_gene: TRBV28; len: 14; j_gene: TRBJ2-7; d_gene: TRBD2; abundance: .; CDR3aa: CASVLFPGLAEQYF; CDR3nt: TGTGCCAGCGTCCTCTTTCCGGGACTAGCGGAGCAGTACTTC
v_gene: TRBV4-3; len: 22; j_gene: TRBJ2-3; d_gene: TRBD2; abundance: .; CDR3aa: CASSQARGGLAGDWASTDTQYF; CDR3nt: TGCGCCAGCAGCCAAGCCCGTGGCGGGCTAGCGGGAGATTGGGCGAGCACAGATACGCAGTATTTT
v_gene: TRBV5-1; len: 16; j_gene: TRBJ2-3; d_gene: TRBD2; abundance: once; CDR3aa: CASSLEIRLASDTQYF; CDR3nt: TGCGCCAGCAGCTTGGAGATTCGACTAGCATCCGATACGCAGTATTTT